This paragraph covers one T cell receptor (beta chain) sequence. The target of this receptor is not known. Per-base quality was not reported, and no clone a single base away is much larger than it. Library preparation employed PCR. Data came from an Illumina HiSeq 2500. To normalize quantification of the TCRbeta repertoire, the TCR libraries were built with molecular barcoding that relied on unique molecular identifiers. TCRdb itself trimmed the public reads at Q25 with fastp, ran MiXCR and retained productive beta chains. CDR3 protein duplicates are merged, each entry listing the most common genes and DNA. The sample yields fewer than 700,000 distinct CDR3 sequences; 13% were counted once. The top ten constitute about 2.2% of the sample. The germline V gene encodes CDR1 SGHRS and CDR2 YFSETQ. The CDR3 spans 17 residues, from the cysteine through the phenylalanine. The CDR3 DNA has 51 bases and is translated from base 1. Germline trimming amounts to 4 bases on V and 4 bases on J, with 12 as the count of junction bases outside the gene matches.

In the paper's terms, the treatment or condition label means: allogeneic hematopoietic cell transplantation with graft depleted of TCRalphabeta T cells and CD19 B cells. The children who served as transplant recipients had been given grafts of TCRalphabeta/CD19-depleted allogeneic hematopoietic cells. This entry is derived from a study of T-cell reconstitution after alpha-beta-depleted transplantation in children (dated by TCRdb to 2016 to 2018). The study in broad terms: Using TCR repertoire profiling, the study quantitatively followed how T-cell immune reconstitution unfolded in children after TCRalphabeta/CD19-depleted allogeneic hematopoietic cell transplantation. General study outcomes and caveats: Over the following months the frequencies of hyperexpanded clones went down, and after one year T-cell counts and TCRbeta diversity were mostly credited to newly produced T cells. The apparently early recovery of alphabetaT-cell counts about two months after transplant reportedly depended on only several hundred rapidly expanded clones that came from non-depleted graft cells. In some patients, high TCRbeta diversity at day 60 was attributed to recipient T cells and intrathymic progenitors that had survived conditioning.

This sample comprised PBMCs, mostly from graft donor cells, obtained 360 days after TCRalphabeta/CD19-depleted stem cell transplant. The V gene is TRBV5-1 and the J gene is TRBJ2-5, with TRBD2 identical over 11 junction bases. The sequence was obtained from a male patient under 18 who had a stem cell transplant for acute myeloid leukemia, so the T cells may come from the graft donor. Read as DNA, the sequence is TGCGCCAGCAGCCCGGGTGATCTAGCGGGAGGAGGAGAGACCCAGTACTTC. Its protein reads: CASSPGDLAGGGETQYF.